The following is a T cell receptor (beta chain) sequence with its context. The sample comes from a study of blood T cell repertoires in COVID-19. For the study at large: The origin of the acute and convalescent COVID-19 samples was the United States, Italy and Spain. PBMCs, B-cell-depleted T cells, or T cells provided the cDNA or gDNA that made up the material.

In the original processing: Reference gene primer amplification gave estimated nucleated cell counts. Assay: immunoSEQ multiplex PCR; the TCRdb copy retains only in-frame clones and omits some. The V and J calls and the clone size are those of that table, but D and trimming were determined from the DNA. The data show some 120,000 clones, with approximately 74% seen just once and roughly 5.5% held by the top ten. The receptor comes from a man aged 55 to 70 with acute or convalescent COVID-19. Input material: peripheral blood.

The CDR3 nucleotides are TGTGCCAGCAGCGCCACAGGGGGCCAAGGCTACACCTTC. Its protein product is CASSATGGQGYTF. The chain employs TRBV6-5 and TRBJ1-2; TRBD1 aligns across 9 bases. V shed 6 bases, J shed 8 bases, and the junction held 7 bases outside the gene matches. This CDR3 is 13 amino acids long. In germline, CDR1 is MNHEY, CDR2 SVGAGI.